Given below is one T cell receptor (beta chain) in context. Sequencing used immunoSEQ multiplex PCR; TCRdb keeps in-frame clones, though not all of them. The sample carries approximately 85,000 clones, approximately 90% recorded once. These data originate in a study of T cell changes during pregnancy in multiple sclerosis. The ends were cut back, 1 base at V and 1 base at J, with 4 bases in the middle. The CDR3 runs to 13 residues. Per the germline V gene, CDR1 is SGHVS and CDR2 is FQNEAQ. The sample in question was peripheral blood, obtained in the first trimester of pregnancy. This sequence joins TRBV7-8 and TRBJ1-1, with no clear D. This sequence was found in a female donor with multiple sclerosis, enrolled in a pregnancy study. Written as DNA, the CDR3 is TGTGCCAGCAGCTTAGAGAGGAACACTGAAGCTTTCTTT. This gives the protein CASSLERNTEAFF. Looking up the rest from reference TRBV7-8 and TRBJ1-1 gives the full variable domain: GAGVSQSPRYKVAKRGQDVALRCDPISGHVSLFWYQQALGQGPEFLTYFQNEAQLDKSGLPSDRFFAERPEGSVSTLKIQRTQQEDSAVYLCASSLERNTEAFFGQGTRLTVV.